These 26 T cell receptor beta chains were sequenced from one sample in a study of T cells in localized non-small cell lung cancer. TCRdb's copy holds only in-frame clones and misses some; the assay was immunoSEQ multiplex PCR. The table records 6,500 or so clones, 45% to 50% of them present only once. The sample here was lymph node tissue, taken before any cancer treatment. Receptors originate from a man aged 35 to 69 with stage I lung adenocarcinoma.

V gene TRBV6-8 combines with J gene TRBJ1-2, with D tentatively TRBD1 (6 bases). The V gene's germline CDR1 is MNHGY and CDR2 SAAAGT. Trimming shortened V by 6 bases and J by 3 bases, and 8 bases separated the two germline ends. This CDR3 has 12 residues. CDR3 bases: TGTGCCAGCAGGGACAGTTACTATGGCTACACCTTC. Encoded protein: CASRDSYYGYTF.

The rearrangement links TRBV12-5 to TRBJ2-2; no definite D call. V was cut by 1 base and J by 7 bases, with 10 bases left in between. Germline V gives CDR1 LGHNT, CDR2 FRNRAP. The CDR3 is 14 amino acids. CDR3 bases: TGTGCTAGTGGTTTGGGGCAGGTCGGCGGGGAGCTGTTTTTT. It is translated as CASGLGQVGGELFF.

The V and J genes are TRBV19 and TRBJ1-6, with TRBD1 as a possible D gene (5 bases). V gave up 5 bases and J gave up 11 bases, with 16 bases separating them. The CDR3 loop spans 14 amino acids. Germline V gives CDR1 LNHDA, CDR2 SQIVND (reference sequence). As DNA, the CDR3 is TGTGCCAGTAGTCCAGGGTGGGATCGAGCACCCCTCCACTTT. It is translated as CASSPGWDRAPLHF.

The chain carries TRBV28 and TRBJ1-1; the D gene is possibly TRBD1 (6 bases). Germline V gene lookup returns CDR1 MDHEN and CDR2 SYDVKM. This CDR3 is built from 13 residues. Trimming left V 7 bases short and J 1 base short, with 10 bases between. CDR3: CASKGDWNTEAFF. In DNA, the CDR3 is TGTGCCAGCAAGGGGGACTGGAACACTGAAGCTTTCTTT.

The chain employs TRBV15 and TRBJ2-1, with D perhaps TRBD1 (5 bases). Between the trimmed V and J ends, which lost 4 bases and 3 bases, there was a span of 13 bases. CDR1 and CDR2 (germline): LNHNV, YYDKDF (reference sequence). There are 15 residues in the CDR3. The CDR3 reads CATSKDSYGYNEQFF. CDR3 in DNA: TGTGCCACCAGCAAAGACAGCTATGGCTACAATGAGCAGTTCTTC.

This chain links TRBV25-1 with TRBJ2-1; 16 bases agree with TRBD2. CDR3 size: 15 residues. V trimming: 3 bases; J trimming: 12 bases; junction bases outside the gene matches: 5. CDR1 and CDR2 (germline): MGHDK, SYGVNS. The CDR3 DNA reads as TGTGCCAGCAGTGACGCCGGGACTAGCGGGAGGGTGCAGTTCTTC. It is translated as CASSDAGTSGRVQFF.

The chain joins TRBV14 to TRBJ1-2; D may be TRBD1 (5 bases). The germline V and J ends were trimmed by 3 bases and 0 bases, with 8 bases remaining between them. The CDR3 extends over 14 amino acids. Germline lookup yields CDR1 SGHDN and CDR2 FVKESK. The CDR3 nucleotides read TGTGCCAGCAGCCAGAGAGGGGCTAACTATGGCTACACCTTC. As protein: CASSQRGANYGYTF. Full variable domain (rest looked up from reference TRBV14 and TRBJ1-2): EAGVTQFPSHSVIEKGQTVTLRCDPISGHDNLYWYRRVMGKEIKFLLHFVKESKQDESGMPNNRFLAERTGGTYSTLKVQPAELEDSGVYFCASSQRGANYGYTFGSGTRLTVV.

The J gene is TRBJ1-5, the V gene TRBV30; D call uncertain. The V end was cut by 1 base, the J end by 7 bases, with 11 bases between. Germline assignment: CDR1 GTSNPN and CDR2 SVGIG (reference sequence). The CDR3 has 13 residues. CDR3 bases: TGTGCCTGGAGTGGGCGAGAAAGGCAGCCCCAGCATTTT. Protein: CAWSGRERQPQHF.

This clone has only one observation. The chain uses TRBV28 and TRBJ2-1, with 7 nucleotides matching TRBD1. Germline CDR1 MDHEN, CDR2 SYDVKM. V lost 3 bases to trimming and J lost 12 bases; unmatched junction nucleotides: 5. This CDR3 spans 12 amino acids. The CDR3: CASSLRQGSQFF. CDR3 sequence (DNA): TGTGCCAGCAGTTTGAGACAGGGATCGCAGTTCTTC.

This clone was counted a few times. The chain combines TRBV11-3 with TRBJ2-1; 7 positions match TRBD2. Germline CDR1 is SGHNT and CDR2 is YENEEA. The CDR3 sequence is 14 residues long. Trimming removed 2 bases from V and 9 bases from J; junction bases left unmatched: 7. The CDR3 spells CASSLRSGKGEQFF. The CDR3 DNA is TGTGCCAGCAGCTTACGAAGCGGGAAAGGTGAGCAGTTCTTC.

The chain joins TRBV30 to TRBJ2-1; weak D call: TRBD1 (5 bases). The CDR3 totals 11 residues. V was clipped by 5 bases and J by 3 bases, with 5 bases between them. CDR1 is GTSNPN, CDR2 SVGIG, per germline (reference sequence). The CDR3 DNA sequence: TGTGCCTGGGACAGCTACAATGAGCAGTTCTTC. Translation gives CAWDSYNEQFF.

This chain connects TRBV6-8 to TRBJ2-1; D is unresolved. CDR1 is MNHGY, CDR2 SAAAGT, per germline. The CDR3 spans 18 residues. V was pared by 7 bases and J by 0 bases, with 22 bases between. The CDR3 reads CASTKATGQVGSYNEQFF. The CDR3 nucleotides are TGTGCCAGCACCAAAGCCACCGGCCAGGTAGGCTCCTACAATGAGCAGTTCTTC.

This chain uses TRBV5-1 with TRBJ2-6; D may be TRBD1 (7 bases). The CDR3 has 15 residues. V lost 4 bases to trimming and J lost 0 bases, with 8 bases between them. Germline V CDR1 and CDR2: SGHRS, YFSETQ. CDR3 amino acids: CASSQGGSGANVLTF. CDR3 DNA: TGCGCCAGCAGCCAGGGGGGCTCTGGGGCCAACGTCCTGACTTTC. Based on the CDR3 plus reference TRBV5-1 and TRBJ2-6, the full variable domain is KAGVTQTPRYLIKTRGQQVTLSCSPISGHRSVSWYQQTPGQGLQFLFEYFSETQRNKGNFPGRFSGRQFSNSRSEMNVSTLELGDSALYLCASSQGGSGANVLTFGAGSRLTVL.

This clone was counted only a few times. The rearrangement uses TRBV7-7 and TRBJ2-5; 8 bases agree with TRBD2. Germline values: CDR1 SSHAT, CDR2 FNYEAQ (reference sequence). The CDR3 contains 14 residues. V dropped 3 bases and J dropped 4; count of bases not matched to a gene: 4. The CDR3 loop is CASSFRGGGETQYF. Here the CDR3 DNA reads TGTGCCAGCAGCTTTCGGGGGGGCGGAGAGACCCAGTACTTC.

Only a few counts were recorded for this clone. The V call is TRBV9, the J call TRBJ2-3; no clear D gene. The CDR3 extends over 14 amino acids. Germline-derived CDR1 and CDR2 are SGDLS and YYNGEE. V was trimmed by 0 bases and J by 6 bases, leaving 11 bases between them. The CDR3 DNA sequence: TGTGCCAGCAGCGTAGGATGGAATCAGGATACGCAGTATTTT. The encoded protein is CASSVGWNQDTQYF.

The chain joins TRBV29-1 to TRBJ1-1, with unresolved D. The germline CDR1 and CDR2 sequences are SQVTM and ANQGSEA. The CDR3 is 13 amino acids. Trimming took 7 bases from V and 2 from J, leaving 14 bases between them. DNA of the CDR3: TGCAGCGGCTCGACACCTTCTAACACTGAAGCTTTCTTT. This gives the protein CSGSTPSNTEAFF.

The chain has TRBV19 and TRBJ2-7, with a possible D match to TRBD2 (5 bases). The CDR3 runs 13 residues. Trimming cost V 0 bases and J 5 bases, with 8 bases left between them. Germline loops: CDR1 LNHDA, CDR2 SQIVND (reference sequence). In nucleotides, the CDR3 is TGTGCCAGTAGTATAGATCGGGGTGACGAGCAGTACTTC. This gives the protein CASSIDRGDEQYF.

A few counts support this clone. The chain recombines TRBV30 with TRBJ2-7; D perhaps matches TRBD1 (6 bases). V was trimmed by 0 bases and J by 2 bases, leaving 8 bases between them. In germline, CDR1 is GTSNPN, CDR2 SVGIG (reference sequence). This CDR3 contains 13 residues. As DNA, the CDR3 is TGTGCCTGGAGTGTTGGACAGCCCTACGAGCAGTACTTC. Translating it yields CAWSVGQPYEQYF.

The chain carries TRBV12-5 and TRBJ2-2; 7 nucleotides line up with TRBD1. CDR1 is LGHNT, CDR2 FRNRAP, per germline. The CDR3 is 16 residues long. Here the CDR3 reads CASTARRQGRPGELFF. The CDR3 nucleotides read TGTGCCAGCACTGCTCGTCGACAGGGCCGTCCCGGGGAGCTGTTTTTT.

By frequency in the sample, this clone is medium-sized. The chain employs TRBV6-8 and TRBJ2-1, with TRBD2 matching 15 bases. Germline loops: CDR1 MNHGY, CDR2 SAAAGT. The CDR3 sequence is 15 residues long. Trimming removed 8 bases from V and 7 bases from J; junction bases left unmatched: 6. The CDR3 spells CASWSGTSGGNEQFF. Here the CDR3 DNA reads TGTGCCAGCTGGTCCGGGACTAGCGGGGGGAATGAGCAGTTCTTC.

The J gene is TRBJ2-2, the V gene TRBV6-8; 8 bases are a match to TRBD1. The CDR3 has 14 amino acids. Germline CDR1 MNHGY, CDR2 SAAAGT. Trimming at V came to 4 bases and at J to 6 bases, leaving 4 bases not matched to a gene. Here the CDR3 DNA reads TGTGCCAGCAGTTGGACAGGGACTCCCGGGGAGCTGTTTTTT. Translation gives CASSWTGTPGELFF.

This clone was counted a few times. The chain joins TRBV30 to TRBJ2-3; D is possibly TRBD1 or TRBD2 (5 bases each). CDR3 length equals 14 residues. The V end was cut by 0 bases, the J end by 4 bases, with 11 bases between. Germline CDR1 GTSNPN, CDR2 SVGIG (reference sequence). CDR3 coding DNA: TGTGCCTGGAGTGTACTAGGGGACGCAGATACGCAGTATTTT. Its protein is CAWSVLGDADTQYF.

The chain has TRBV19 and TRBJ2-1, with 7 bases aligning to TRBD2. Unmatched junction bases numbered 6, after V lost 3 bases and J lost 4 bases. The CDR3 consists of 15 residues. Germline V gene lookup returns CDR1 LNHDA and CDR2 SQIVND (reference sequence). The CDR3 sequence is CASSIGGSGYNEQFF. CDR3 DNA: TGTGCCAGTAGTATCGGGGGGTCCGGGTACAATGAGCAGTTCTTC.

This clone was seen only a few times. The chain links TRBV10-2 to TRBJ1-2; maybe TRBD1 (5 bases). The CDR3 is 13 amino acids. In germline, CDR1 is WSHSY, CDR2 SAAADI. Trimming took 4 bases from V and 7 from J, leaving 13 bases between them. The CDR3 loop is CASSGTLGGGYTF. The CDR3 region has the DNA TGCGCCAGCAGTGGGACTCTCGGGGGTGGCTACACCTTC.

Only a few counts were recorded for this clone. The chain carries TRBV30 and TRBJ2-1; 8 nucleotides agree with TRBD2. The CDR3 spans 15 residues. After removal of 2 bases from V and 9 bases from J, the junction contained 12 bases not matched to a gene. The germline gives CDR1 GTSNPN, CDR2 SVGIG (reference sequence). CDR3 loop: CAWSQPGLDITEQFF. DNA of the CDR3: TGTGCCTGGAGTCAGCCGGGACTAGACATTACTGAGCAGTTCTTC.

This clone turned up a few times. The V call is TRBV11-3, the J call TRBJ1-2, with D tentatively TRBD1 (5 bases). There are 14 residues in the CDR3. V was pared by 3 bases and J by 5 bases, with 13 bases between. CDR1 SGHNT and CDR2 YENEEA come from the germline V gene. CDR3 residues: CASSLVQGYYGYTF. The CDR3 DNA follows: TGTGCCAGCAGCTTGGTTCAGGGCTATTATGGCTACACCTTC. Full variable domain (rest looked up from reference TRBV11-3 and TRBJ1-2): EAGVVQSPRYKIIEKKQPVAFWCNPISGHNTLYWYLQNLGQGPELLIRYENEEAVDDSQLPKDRFSAERLKGVDSTLKIQPAELGDSAVYLCASSLVQGYYGYTFGSGTRLTVV.